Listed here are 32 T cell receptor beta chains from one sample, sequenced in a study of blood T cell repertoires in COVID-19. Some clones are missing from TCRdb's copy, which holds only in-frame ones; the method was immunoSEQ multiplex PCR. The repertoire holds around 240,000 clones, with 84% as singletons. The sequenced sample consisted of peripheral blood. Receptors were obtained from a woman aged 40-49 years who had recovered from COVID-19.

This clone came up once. CDR3 bases: TGTGCCAGCAGGGAACAGGGGGCGCGAGAGACCCAGTACTTC. As protein: CASREQGARETQYF. V usage is TRBV2 and J usage is TRBJ2-5, with 9 bases lining up with TRBD1. The CDR3 is 14 residues long. Germline trimming cut 6 bases from V and 4 bases from J; bases unmatched to any gene: 6. Germline CDR1 SNHLY, CDR2 FYNNEI.

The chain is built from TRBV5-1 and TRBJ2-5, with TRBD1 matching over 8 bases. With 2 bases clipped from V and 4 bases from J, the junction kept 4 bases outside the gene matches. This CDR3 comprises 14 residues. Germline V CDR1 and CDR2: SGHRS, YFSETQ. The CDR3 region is CASSLNGQGETQYF. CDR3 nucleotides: TGCGCCAGCAGCTTAAATGGACAGGGAGAGACCCAGTACTTC.

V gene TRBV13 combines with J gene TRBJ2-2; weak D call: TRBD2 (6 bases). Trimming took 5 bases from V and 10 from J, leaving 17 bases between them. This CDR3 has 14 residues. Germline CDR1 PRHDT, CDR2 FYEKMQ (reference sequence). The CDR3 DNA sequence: TGTGCCAGCAGCACCCGGACTACCCTCTTGGAGCTGTTTTTT. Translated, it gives CASSTRTTLLELFF.

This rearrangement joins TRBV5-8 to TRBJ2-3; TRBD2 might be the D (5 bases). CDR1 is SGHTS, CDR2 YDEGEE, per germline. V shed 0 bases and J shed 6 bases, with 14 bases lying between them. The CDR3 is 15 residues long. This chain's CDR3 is CASSLGWAVADTQYF. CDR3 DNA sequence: TGTGCCAGCAGCTTGGGATGGGCGGTAGCGGATACGCAGTATTTT.

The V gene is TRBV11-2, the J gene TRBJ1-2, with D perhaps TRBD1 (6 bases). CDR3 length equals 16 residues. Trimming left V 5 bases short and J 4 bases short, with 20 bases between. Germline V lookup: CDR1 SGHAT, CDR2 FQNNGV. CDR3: CASSALGGAWGYGYTF. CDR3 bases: TGTGCCAGCAGCGCCCTCGGGGGGGCCTGGGGCTATGGCTACACCTTC.

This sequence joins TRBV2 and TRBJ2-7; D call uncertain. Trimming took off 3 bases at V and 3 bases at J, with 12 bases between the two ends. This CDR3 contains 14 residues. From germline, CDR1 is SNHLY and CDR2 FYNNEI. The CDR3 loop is CASSDGHGSYEQYF. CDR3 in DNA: TGTGCCAGCAGTGATGGGCATGGCAGCTACGAGCAGTACTTC.

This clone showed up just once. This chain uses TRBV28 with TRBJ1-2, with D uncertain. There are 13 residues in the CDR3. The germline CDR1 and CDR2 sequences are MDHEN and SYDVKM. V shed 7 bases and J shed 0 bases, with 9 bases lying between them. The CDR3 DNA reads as TGTGCCAGCAAGGAGAGAGCTAACTATGGCTACACCTTC. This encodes CASKERANYGYTF.

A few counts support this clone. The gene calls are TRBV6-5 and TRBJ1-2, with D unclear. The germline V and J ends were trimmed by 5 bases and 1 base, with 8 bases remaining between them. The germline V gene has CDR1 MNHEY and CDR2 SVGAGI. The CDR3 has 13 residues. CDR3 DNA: TGTGCCAGCAGTATTACTGATAACTATGGCTACACCTTC. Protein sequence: CASSITDNYGYTF.

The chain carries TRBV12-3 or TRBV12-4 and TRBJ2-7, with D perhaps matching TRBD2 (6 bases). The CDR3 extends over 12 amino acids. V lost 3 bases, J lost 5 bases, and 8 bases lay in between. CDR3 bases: TGTGCCAGCAGTTTTCGCGGGGACGAGCAGTACTTC. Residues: CASSFRGDEQYF.

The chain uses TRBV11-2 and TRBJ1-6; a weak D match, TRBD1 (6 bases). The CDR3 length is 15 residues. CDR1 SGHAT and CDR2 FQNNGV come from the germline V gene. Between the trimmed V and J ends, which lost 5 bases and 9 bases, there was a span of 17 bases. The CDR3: CASSGGGLGISPLHF. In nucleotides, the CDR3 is TGTGCCAGCAGCGGGGGGGGGCTCGGGATTTCACCCCTCCACTTT.

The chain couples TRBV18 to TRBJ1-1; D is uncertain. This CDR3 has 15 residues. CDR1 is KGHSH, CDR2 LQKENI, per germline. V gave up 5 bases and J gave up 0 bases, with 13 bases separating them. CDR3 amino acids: CASSEMGTLNTEAFF. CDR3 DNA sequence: TGTGCCAGCTCAGAAATGGGCACTTTGAACACTGAAGCTTTCTTT.

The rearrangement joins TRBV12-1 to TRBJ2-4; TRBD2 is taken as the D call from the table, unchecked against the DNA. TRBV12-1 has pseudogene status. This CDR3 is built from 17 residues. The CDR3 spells CASSPKMNGEAKNIQYF. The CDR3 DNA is TGTGCCAGCAGCCCGAAAATGAACGGTGAAGCCAAAAACATTCAGTACTTC.

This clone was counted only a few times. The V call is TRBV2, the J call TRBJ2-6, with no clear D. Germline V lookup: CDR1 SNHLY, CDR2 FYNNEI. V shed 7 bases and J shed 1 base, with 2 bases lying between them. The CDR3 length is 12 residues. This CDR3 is CASTSGANVLTF. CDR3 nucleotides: TGTGCCAGCACTTCTGGGGCCAACGTCCTGACTTTC.

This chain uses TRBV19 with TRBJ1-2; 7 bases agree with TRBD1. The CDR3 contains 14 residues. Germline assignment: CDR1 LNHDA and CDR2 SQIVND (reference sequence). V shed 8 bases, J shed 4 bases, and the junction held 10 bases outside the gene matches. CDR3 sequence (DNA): TGTGCCAGTGGCAACTTAGGGGGCGCCTATGGCTACACCTTC. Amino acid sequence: CASGNLGGAYGYTF. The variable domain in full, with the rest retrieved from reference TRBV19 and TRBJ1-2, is DGGITQSPKYLFRKEGQNVTLSCEQNLNHDAMYWYRQDPGQGLRLIYYSQIVNDFQKGDIAEGYSVSREKKESFPLTVTSAQKNPTAFYLCASGNLGGAYGYTFGSGTRLTVV.

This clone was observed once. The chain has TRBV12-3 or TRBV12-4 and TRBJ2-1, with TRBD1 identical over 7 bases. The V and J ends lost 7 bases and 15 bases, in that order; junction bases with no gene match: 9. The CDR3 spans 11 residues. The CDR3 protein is CASTLWGQPFF. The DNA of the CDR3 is TGTGCCAGCACCCTATGGGGACAGCCGTTCTTC.

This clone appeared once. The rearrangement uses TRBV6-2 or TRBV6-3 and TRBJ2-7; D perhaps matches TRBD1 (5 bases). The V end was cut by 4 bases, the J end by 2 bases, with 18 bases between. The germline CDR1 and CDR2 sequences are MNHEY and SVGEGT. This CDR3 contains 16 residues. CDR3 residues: CASSSPRQGFPYEQYF. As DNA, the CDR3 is TGTGCCAGCAGTTCCCCGCGGCAGGGATTTCCCTACGAGCAGTACTTC.

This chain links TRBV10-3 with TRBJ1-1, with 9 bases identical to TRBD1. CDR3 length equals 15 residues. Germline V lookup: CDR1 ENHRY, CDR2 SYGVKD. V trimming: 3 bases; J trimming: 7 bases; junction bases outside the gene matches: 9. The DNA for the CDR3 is TGTGCCATCAGTGACGTTAACAGGGGGCCGGGTGAAGCTTTCTTT. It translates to CAISDVNRGPGEAFF.

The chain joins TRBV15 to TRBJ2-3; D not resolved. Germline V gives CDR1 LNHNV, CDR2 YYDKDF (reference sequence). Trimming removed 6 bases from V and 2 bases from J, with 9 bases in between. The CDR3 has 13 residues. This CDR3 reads CATRQNPTDTQYF. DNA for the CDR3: TGTGCCACCAGACAGAATCCCACAGATACGCAGTATTTT.

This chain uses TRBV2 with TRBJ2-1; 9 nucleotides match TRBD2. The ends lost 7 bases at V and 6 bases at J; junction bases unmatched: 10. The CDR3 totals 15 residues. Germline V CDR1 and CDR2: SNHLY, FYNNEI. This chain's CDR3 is CASKSEGLALNEQFF. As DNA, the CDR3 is TGTGCCAGCAAATCAGAGGGACTAGCACTCAATGAGCAGTTCTTC.

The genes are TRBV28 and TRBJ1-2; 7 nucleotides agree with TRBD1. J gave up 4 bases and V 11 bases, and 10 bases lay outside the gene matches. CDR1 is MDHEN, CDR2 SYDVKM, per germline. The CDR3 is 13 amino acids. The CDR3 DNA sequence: TGTGCCGGGACGAGACAGGGTGCCTATGGCTACACCTTC. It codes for CAGTRQGAYGYTF.

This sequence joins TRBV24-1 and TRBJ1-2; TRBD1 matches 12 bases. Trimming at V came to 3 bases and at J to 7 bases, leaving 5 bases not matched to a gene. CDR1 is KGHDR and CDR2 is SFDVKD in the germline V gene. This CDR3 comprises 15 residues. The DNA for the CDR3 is TGTGCCACCAGTGATATGGGACAGGGGGCCGGTGGCTACACCTTC. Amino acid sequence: CATSDMGQGAGGYTF.

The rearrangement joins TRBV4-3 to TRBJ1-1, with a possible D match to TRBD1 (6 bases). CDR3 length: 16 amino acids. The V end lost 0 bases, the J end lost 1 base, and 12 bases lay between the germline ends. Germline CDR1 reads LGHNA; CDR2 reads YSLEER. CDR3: CASSQDVWDTNTEAFF. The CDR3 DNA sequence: TGCGCCAGCAGCCAAGATGTGTGGGACACGAACACTGAAGCTTTCTTT.

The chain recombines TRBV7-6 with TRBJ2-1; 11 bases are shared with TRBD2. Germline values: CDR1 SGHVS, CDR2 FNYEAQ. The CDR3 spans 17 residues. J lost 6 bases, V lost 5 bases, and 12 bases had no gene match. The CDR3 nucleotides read TGTGCCAGCAGCCCGGTTAGCGGGGGGGCTCAGTTCAATGAGCAGTTCTTC. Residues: CASSPVSGGAQFNEQFF.

CDR3 nucleotide sequence: TGTGCCAGCACCTTGGGACAAACCTACGAGCAGTACTTC. Translated: CASTLGQTYEQYF. J is TRBJ2-7 and V is TRBV12-3 or TRBV12-4; D might be TRBD1 (6 bases). Trimming removed 7 bases at V and 2 bases at J, with 12 bases between. The CDR3 runs 13 residues.

CDR3: CASNEDTYTDTQYF. The DNA of the CDR3 is TGTGCCAGTAACGAAGACACTTACACAGATACGCAGTATTTT. The rearrangement links TRBV19 to TRBJ2-3; D gene unclear. Trimming left V 7 bases short and J 2 bases short, with 13 bases between. The CDR3 spans 14 residues. Germline lookup yields CDR1 LNHDA and CDR2 SQIVND (reference sequence).

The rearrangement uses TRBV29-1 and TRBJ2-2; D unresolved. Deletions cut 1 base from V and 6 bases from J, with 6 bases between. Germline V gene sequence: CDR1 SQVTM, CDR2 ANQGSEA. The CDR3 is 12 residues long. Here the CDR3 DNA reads TGCAGCGTTGAAGCAGTGGCCGGGGAGCTGTTTTTT. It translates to CSVEAVAGELFF.

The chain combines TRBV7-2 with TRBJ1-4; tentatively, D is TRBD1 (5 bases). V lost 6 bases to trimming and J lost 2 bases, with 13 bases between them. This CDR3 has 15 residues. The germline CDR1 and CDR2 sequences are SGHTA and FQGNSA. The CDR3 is CASSRSQGTNEKLFF. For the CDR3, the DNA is TGTGCCAGCAGTCGCAGTCAGGGCACTAATGAAAAACTGTTTTTT. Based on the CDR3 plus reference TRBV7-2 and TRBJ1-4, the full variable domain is GAGVSQSPSNKVTEKGKDVELRCDPISGHTALYWYRQSLGQGLEFLIYFQGNSAPDKSGLPSDRFSAERTGGSVSTLTIQRTQQEDSAVYLCASSRSQGTNEKLFFGSGTQLSVL.

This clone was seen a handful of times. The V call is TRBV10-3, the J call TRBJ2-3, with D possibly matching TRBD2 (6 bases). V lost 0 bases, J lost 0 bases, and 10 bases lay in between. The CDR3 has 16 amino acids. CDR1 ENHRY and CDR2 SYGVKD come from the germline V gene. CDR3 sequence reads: CAISESLAQSTDTQYF. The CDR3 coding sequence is TGTGCCATCAGTGAGTCCCTAGCGCAAAGCACAGATACGCAGTATTTT.

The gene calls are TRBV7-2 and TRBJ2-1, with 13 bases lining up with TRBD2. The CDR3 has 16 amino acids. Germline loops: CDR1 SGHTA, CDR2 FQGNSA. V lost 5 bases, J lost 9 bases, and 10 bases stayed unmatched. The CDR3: CASSASGTSGDGEQFF. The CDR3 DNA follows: TGTGCCAGCAGCGCGTCCGGGACTAGCGGGGATGGTGAGCAGTTCTTC.

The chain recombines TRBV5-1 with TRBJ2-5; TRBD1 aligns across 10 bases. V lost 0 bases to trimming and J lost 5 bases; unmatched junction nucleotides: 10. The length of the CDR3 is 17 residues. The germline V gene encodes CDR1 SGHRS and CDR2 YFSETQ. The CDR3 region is CASSLGTRQGAEETQYF. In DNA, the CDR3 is TGCGCCAGCAGCTTGGGCACTCGACAGGGGGCTGAGGAGACCCAGTACTTC.

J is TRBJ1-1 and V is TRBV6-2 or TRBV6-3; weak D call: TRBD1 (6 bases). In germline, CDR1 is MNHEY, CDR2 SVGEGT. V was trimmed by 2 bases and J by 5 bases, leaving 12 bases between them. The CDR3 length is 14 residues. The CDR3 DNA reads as TGTGCCAGCAGTTACGGGGGGGGCTGGACTGAAGCTTTCTTT. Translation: CASSYGGGWTEAFF.

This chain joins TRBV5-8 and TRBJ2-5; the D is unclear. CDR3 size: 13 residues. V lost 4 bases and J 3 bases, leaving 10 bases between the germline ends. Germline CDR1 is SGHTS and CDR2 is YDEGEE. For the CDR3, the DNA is TGTGCCAGCAGCCCGCGATACGAAGAGACCCAGTACTTC. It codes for CASSPRYEETQYF.